The clone carrying this TCR beta chain was seen once. Sequenced by immunoSEQ multiplex PCR; TCRdb stores in-frame clones only, minus some. The sample records around 2,000,000 clones, roughly 94% being singletons. There are 15 residues in the CDR3. Unmatched junction bases numbered 1, after V lost 2 bases and J lost 3 bases. Germline V gene sequence: CDR1 WNHNN, CDR2 SYGVQD (reference sequence). These data originate in a study of shared clonotypes between healthy human individuals. This TCR was sampled from a man aged 18 to 29 in good health. The specimen was naive CD4+ T cells sorted from blood. Subset indicated: CD45RA+ positively selected. This sequence joins TRBV10-1 and TRBJ2-2, with 9 bases lining up with TRBD1. The CDR3 loop reads CASSERQGDTGELFF. The CDR3 bases are TGCGCCAGCAGTGAGCGACAGGGGGACACCGGGGAGCTGTTTTTT.